This paragraph covers one T cell receptor (beta chain) sequence. One junction end disagrees with the germline gene, perhaps due to a read error. These data are taken from a study of T cell changes during pregnancy in multiple sclerosis. Libraries were prepared by immunoSEQ multiplex PCR; TCRdb keeps only in-frame clonotypes and omits some of them. Of approximately 100,000 clones in the sample, around 92% were seen once. The CDR3 is made up of 12 amino acids. CDR1 and CDR2 from the germline V gene are MDHEN and SYDVKM. The V gene is TRBV28, the J gene TRBJ2-7; the match to TRBD2 covers 7 bases. Here the sequenced sample was peripheral blood, taken before pregnancy. The clonotype was recovered from a female donor with multiple sclerosis, enrolled in a pregnancy study. The DNA of the CDR3 is TGTGCCAGCAGTTCAACCGGGACTACATCTATATTC. It yields the protein CASSSTGTTSIF.